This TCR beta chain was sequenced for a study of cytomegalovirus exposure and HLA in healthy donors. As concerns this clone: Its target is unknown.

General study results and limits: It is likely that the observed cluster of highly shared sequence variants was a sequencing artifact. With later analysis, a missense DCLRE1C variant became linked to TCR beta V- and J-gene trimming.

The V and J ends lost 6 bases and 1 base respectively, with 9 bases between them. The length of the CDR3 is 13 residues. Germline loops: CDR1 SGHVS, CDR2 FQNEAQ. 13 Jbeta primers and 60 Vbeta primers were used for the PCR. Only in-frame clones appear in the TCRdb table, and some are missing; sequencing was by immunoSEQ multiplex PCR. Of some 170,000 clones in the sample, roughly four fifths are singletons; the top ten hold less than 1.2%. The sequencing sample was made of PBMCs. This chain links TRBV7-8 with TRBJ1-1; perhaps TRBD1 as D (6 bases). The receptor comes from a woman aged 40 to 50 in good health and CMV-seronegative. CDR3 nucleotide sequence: TGTGCCAGCAGTGTGGACAGGAACACTGAAGCTTTCTTT. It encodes CASSVDRNTEAFF.